A selection of T cell receptor beta chains follows, all from one sample in a study of OX40 agonist ivuxolimab in advanced cancers. Sequencing was performed with immunoSEQ multiplex PCR; in TCRdb, only in-frame clones are kept and a portion is missing. The profile shows under 50,000 clones, approximately 83% of them singletons. This specimen consisted of CD4+ or CD8+ T cells sorted from blood, obtained in a trial of the OX40 agonist ivuxolimab. The source of these receptors is an adult with an advanced solid tumor such as melanoma, head and neck, liver or kidney cancer. The CDR3 runs from the conserved cysteine through the conserved F or W. The D gene is left open where the match is weak. Clone size is shown for a subset of rows, as once, few, many or a class of expanded clone.

d_gene	abundance	v_gene	len	j_gene	CDR3nt	CDR3aa
.	.	TRBV6-5	15	TRBJ2-5	TGTGCCAGCAGGGGGGACTTGTATGGGAGAGAGACCCAGTACTTC	CASRGDLYGRETQYF
.	.	TRBV5-6	13	TRBJ1-3	TGTGCCAGCAGGTTCGGGGGCGGAAACACCATATATTTT	CASRFGGGNTIYF
.	.	TRBV5-6	14	TRBJ1-1	TGTGCCAGCAGCTTGGAACAGAGTAACACTGAAGCTTTCTTT	CASSLEQSNTEAFF
TRBD2	.	TRBV5-1	15	TRBJ2-5	TGCGCCAGCAGCCCGACTAGCGGGGGGCGGGAGACCCAGTACTTC	CASSPTSGGRETQYF
.	.	TRBV7-9	14	TRBJ1-5	TGTGCCAGCAGCTTGGCCGGAGGCAATCAGCCCCAGCATTTT	CASSLAGGNQPQHF
.	few	TRBV19	15	TRBJ1-2	TGTGCCAGTAGTATAGAGCGGGAGGGTAACTATGGCTACACCTTC	CASSIEREGNYGYTF
TRBD1	.	TRBV7-2	15	TRBJ1-5	TGTGCCAGCAGCTACTATGACAGGGAGGGTCAGCCCCAGCATTTT	CASSYYDREGQPQHF
TRBD1	.	TRBV5-6	14	TRBJ2-7	TGTGCCAGCACCCCTGGGACAGGGAACTACGAGCAGTACTTC	CASTPGTGNYEQYF
.	.	TRBV19	13	TRBJ2-7	TGTGCCAGTAGTATTAGCCTAGTTGGCGAGCAGTACTTC	CASSISLVGEQYF
.	.	TRBV27	14	TRBJ1-3	TGTGCCAGCAGTACGATCTCTTCTGGAAACACCATATATTTT	CASSTISSGNTIYF
.	.	TRBV27	17	TRBJ1-5	TGTGCCAGCAGATCCTCTGGGTACGGAAGTGGCAATCAGCCCCAGCATTTT	CASRSSGYGSGNQPQHF
.	few	TRBV7-6	13	TRBJ1-1	TGTGCCAGCAGCCCCCCTGGGGAGGCTGAAGCTTTCTTT	CASSPPGEAEAFF
.	once	TRBV7-8	15	TRBJ2-7	TGTGCCAGCAGCTCAGGCCGGGACACAGACTACGAGCAGTACTTC	CASSSGRDTDYEQYF
.	.	TRBV29-1	13	TRBJ1-2	TGCAGCGTTGATGCGTCGCAGGGGTTCGGCTACACCTTC	CSVDASQGFGYTF
TRBD2	.	TRBV5-8	14	TRBJ2-1	TGTGCCAGCGGGATCATAAGACTAGCCAATGAGCAGTTCTTC	CASGIIRLANEQFF
TRBD2	.	TRBV9	16	TRBJ2-7	TGTGCCAGCAGCGTAGGAAGTCTAGCGGGAGCCTACGAGCAGTACTTC	CASSVGSLAGAYEQYF
.	.	TRBV28	13	TRBJ1-5	TGTGCCAGCAGTTTAGGGCACAATCAGCCCCAGCATTTT	CASSLGHNQPQHF
TRBD2	.	TRBV4-2	15	TRBJ2-1	TGTGCCAGCAGCCAAGAAGATACGGCGGGGGATGAGCAGTTCTTC	CASSQEDTAGDEQFF
.	.	TRBV29-1	13	TRBJ1-4	TGCAGCGTTGTCGGAAGGGCCCCACTTAGGGTGTTTTTT	CSVVGRAPLRVFF
.	.	TRBV5-4	16	TRBJ1-2	TGTGCCAGCAGCTTTTTGGACCGTCTGGGCAACTATGGCTACACCTTC	CASSFLDRLGNYGYTF
.	.	TRBV19	13	TRBJ2-7	TGTGCCAGTAGTTTAACTAGCTGGAACGAGCAGTACTTC	CASSLTSWNEQYF
TRBD2	many	TRBV7-9	14	TRBJ2-7	TGTGCCAGCACCATAGCGGGAGCTGTCTACGAGCAGTACTTC	CASTIAGAVYEQYF
TRBD1	.	TRBV7-9	16	TRBJ1-2	TGTGCCAGCAGCTTCGGTCTGGGGAGACAGGGTGGAGGCTACACCTTC	CASSFGLGRQGGGYTF
TRBD2	.	TRBV28	15	TRBJ2-3	TGTGCCAGCAGTTTCTGGGCGGGGGGGACGGATACGCAGTATTTT	CASSFWAGGTDTQYF
.	.	TRBV27	13	TRBJ2-1	TGTGCCAGCAGTCCGACCTGGGGAAATGAGCAGTTCTTC	CASSPTWGNEQFF
TRBD2	.	TRBV4-1	15	TRBJ2-7	TGCGCCAGCAGCCGGGGGACTAGCGAGACCTACGAGCAGTACTTC	CASSRGTSETYEQYF
TRBD1	.	TRBV27	15	TRBJ1-1	TGTGCCAGCAGTTTATTGGGACAGGTGAACACTGAAGCTTTCTTT	CASSLLGQVNTEAFF
TRBD1	.	TRBV19	15	TRBJ2-7	TGTGCCAGTAGTAGAGAGCGACAGGGGGCGGACGAGCAGTACTTC	CASSRERQGADEQYF
.	once	TRBV13	11	TRBJ2-3	TGTGCCAGCAGCCGTAAAGATACGCAGTATTTT	CASSRKDTQYF
.	.	TRBV28	16	TRBJ1-3	TGTGCCAGCAGTTTATCCCGGGGAAGCTCTGGAAACACCATATATTTT	CASSLSRGSSGNTIYF
TRBD1	.	TRBV5-1	12	TRBJ1-1	TGCGCCAGCAGCACTGGACAGGTTGAAGCTTTCTTT	CASSTGQVEAFF
.	.	TRBV2	14	TRBJ1-3	TGTGCCAGCAGTGCCACAGTCTCTGGAAACACCATATATTTT	CASSATVSGNTIYF
.	.	TRBV19	13	TRBJ2-3	TGTGCCAGTAGGGGCAGGGCAGAGGATACGCAGTATTTT	CASRGRAEDTQYF
.	.	TRBV5-6	14	TRBJ1-2	TGTGCCAGCAGCCCGGACAGTTTTAACTATGGCTACACCTTC	CASSPDSFNYGYTF
.	.	TRBV11-1	13	TRBJ2-7	TGTGCCAGCAGCTTACAATCAGCCTACGAGCAGTACTTC	CASSLQSAYEQYF
.	.	TRBV28	11	TRBJ2-7	TGTGCCAGCAGTTCAACTTACGAGCAGTACTTC	CASSSTYEQYF
.	.	TRBV9	14	TRBJ2-7	TGTGCCAGCAGCGTAGGCTCAACAGCCTACGAGCAGTACTTC	CASSVGSTAYEQYF
.	.	TRBV5-4	15	TRBJ1-2	TGTGCCAGCAGCTTGGGTGACAGCCCTAACTATGGCTACACCTTC	CASSLGDSPNYGYTF
.	few	TRBV6-5	13	TRBJ2-4	TGTGCCAGCACCTATTCTGGGGGTGGCAAAGAGTACTTC	CASTYSGGGKEYF
TRBD2	.	TRBV4-1	16	TRBJ2-1	TGCGCCAGCAGCCCTACCCCTAGCGGGGGTTACAATGAGCAGTTCTTC	CASSPTPSGGYNEQFF
.	.	TRBV7-9	15	TRBJ2-7	TGTGCCAGCAGCTTAGTAACGCCCGGAGGAGACGAGCAGTACTTC	CASSLVTPGGDEQYF
.	.	TRBV29-1	15	TRBJ1-4	TGCAGCGTTGAAGGCGACTCTGCAACTAATGAAAAACTGTTTTTT	CSVEGDSATNEKLFF
.	.	TRBV7-9	14	TRBJ1-1	TGTGCCAGCAGCTCGACCATGATGAACACTGAAGCTTTCTTT	CASSSTMMNTEAFF
.	.	TRBV11-3	13	TRBJ1-1	TGTGCCAGCAGCTTAGTCCCGAACACTGAAGCTTTCTTT	CASSLVPNTEAFF
.	.	TRBV10-1	14	TRBJ2-5	TGCGCCAGCAGCCTAACAGGCTCCACAGAGACCCAGTACTTC	CASSLTGSTETQYF
.	.	TRBV15	15	TRBJ1-5	TGTACCACCAGTTCGTACAGGGCTGGCAATCAGCCCCAGCATTTT	CTTSSYRAGNQPQHF
TRBD2	medium-sized	TRBV25-1	13	TRBJ2-7	TGTGCCAGCAGGGGGACTAGCGCCTACGAGCAGTACTTC	CASRGTSAYEQYF
.	.	TRBV19	11	TRBJ2-7	TGTGCCAGTAGTGAAGGGTACGAGCAGTACTTC	CASSEGYEQYF
TRBD1	.	TRBV5-1	17	TRBJ1-5	TGCGCCAGCAGCGACAGCCCCCGGACAGGGGCTGATCAGCCCCAGCATTTT	CASSDSPRTGADQPQHF
TRBD2	.	TRBV7-9	15	TRBJ2-7	TGTGCCAGCAGCCCCGGGCCTAGCGGGAGTTACGAGCAGTACTTC	CASSPGPSGSYEQYF
.	.	TRBV28	15	TRBJ1-1	TGTGCCAGCAGCCAAACGACGGTGATGAACACTGAAGCTTTCTTT	CASSQTTVMNTEAFF
.	.	TRBV19	15	TRBJ2-5	TGTGCCAGTAGTATAAGTTTCACGTACCAAGAGACCCAGTACTTC	CASSISFTYQETQYF
.	.	TRBV19	15	TRBJ2-3	TGTGCCAGTAGCACCCGTTGGACTAGCACAGATACGCAGTATTTT	CASSTRWTSTDTQYF
.	.	TRBV19	15	TRBJ1-5	TGTGCCAGTAGTATGTTGGGGGGAGGCAATCAGCCCCAGCATTTT	CASSMLGGGNQPQHF